This TCR beta chain was sequenced during a study of CDR3 diversity in severe acne. By frequency in the sample, this clonotype is medium-sized. The CDR3 sequence is 15 residues long. Germline CDR1 and CDR2: DFQATT and SNEGSKA (reference sequence). With 4 bases removed from V and 0 bases from J, the gap between germline ends came to 16 bases. MiXCR was run by TCRdb on the PCR reads, yielding one entry per CDR3 protein. The top ten hold roughly 12% of the sample, which has about 97,000 distinct CDR3 sequences, 45% to 60% seen once. This TCR was recovered from a male donor with acne. Input material: blood. The chain uses TRBV20-1 and TRBJ2-7; D possibly corresponds to TRBD2 (6 bases). The CDR3 is CSAISSDGSSYEQYF. In DNA, the CDR3 is TGCAGTGCTATTTCCTCTGACGGGAGCTCCTACGAGCAGTACTTC.